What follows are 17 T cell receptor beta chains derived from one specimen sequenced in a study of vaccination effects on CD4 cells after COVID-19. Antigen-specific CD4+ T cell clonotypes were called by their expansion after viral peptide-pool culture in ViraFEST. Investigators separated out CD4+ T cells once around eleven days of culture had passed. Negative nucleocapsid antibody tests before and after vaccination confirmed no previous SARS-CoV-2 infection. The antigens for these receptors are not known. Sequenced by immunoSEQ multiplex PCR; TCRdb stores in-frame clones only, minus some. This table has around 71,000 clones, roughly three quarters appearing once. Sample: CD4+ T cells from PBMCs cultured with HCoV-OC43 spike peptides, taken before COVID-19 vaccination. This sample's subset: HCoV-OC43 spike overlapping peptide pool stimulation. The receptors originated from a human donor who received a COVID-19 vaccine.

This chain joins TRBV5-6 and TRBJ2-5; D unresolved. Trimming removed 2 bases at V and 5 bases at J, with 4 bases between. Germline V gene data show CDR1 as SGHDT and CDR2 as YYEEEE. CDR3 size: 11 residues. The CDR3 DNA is TGTGCCAGCAGCTTACAGGAGACCCAGTACTTC. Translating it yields CASSLQETQYF.

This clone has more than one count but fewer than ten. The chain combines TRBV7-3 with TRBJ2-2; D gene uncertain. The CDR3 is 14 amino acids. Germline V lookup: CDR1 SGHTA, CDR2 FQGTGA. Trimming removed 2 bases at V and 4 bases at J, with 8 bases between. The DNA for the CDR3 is TGTGCCAGCAGCTTACTGTCTACCACCGGGGAGCTGTTTTTT. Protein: CASSLLSTTGELFF.

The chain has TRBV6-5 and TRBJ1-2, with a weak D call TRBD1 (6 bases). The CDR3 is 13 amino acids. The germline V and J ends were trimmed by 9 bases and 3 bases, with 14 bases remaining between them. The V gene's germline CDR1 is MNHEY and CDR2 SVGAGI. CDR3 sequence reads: CASRERTDYGYTF. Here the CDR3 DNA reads TGTGCCAGTAGGGAGCGGACAGACTATGGCTACACCTTC.

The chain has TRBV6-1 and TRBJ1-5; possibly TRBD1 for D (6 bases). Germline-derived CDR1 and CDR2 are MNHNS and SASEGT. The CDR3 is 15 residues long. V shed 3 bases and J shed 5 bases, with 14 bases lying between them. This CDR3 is CASSEGGQLYQPQHF. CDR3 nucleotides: TGTGCCAGCAGTGAGGGCGGACAGCTTTATCAGCCCCAGCATTTT.

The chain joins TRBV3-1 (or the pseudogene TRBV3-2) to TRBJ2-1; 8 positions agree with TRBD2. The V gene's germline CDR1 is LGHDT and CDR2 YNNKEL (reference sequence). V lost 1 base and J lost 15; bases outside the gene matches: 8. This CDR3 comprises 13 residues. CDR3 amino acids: CASSQARAGVLFF. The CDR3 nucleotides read TGTGCCAGCAGCCAAGCGAGAGCGGGGGTGCTGTTCTTC.

CDR3 amino acids: CASSSRGTGLNIQYF. The CDR3 DNA follows: TGTGCCAGCAGTTCCCGAGGGACAGGCCTAAACATTCAGTACTTC. The V call is TRBV2, the J call TRBJ2-4; 8 nucleotides match TRBD1. This CDR3 spans 15 amino acids. Trimming at V came to 5 bases and at J to 6 bases, leaving 9 bases not matched to a gene. Germline V lookup: CDR1 SNHLY, CDR2 FYNNEI. Filled out from reference TRBV2 and TRBJ2-4, the complete variable domain reads EPEVTQTPSHQVTQMGQEVILRCVPISNHLYFYWYRQILGQKVEFLVSFYNNEISEKSEIFDDQFSVERPDGSNFTLKIRSTKLEDSAMYFCASSSRGTGLNIQYFGAGTRLSVL.

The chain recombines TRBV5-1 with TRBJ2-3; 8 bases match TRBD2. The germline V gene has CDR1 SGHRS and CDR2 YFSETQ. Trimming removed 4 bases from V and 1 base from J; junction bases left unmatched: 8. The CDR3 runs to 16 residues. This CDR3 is CASSTEAGVRTDTQYF. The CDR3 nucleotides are TGCGCCAGCAGCACAGAAGCGGGGGTCCGCACAGATACGCAGTATTTT.

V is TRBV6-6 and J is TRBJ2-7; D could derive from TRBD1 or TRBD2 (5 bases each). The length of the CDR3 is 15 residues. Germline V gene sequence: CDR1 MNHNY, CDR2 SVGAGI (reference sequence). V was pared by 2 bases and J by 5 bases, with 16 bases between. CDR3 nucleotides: TGTGCCAGCAGTTACGAAGGTAGAGGGGTCGACGAGCAGTACGTC. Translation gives CASSYEGRGVDEQYV.

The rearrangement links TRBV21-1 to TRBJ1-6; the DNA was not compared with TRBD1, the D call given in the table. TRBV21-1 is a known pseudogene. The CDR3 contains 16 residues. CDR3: CASSYRDRGRDSPLHF. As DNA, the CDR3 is TGTGCCAGCAGCTACCGGGACAGGGGGCGGGATTCACCCCTCCACTTT.

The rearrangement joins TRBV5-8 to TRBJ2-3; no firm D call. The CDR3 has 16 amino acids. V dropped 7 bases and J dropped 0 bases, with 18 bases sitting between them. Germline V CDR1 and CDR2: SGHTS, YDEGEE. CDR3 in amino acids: CASPSYPGSSTDTQYF. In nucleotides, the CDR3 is TGTGCCAGCCCGTCATATCCGGGCAGTAGCACAGATACGCAGTATTTT. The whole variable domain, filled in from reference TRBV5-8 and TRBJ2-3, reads EAGVTQSPTHLIKTRGQQATLRCSPISGHTSVYWYQQALGLGLQFLLWYDEGEERNRGNFPPRFSGRQFPNYSSELNVNALELEDSALYLCASPSYPGSSTDTQYFGPGTRLTVL.

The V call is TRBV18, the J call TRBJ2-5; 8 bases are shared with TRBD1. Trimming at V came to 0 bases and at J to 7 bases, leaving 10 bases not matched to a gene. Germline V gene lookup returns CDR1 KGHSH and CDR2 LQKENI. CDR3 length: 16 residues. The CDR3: CASSPPPGQGERTQYF. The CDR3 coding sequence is TGTGCCAGCTCACCACCCCCCGGACAGGGAGAGAGGACCCAGTACTTC. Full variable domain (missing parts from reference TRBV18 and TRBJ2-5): NAGVMQNPRHLVRRRGQEARLRCSPMKGHSHVYWYRQLPEEGLKFMVYLQKENIIDESGMPKERFSAEFPKEGPSILRIQQVVRGDSAAYFCASSPPPGQGERTQYFGPGTRLLVL.

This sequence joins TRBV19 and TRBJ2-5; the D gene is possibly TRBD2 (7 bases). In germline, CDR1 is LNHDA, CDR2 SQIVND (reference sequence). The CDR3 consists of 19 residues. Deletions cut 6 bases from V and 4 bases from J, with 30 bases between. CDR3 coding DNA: TGTGCCAGTAGCAACAGGGTGATGAGCAGCGGGGAGACCAGAGAGACCCAGTACTTC. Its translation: CASSNRVMSSGETRETQYF. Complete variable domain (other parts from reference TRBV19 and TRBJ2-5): DGGITQSPKYLFRKEGQNVTLSCEQNLNHDAMYWYRQDPGQGLRLIYYSQIVNDFQKGDIAEGYSVSREKKESFPLTVTSAQKNPTAFYLCASSNRVMSSGETRETQYFGPGTRLLVL.

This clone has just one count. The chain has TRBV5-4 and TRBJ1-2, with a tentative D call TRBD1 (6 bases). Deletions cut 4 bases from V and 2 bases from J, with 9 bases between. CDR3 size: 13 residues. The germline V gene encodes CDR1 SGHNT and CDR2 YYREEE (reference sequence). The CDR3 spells CASSPQGNYGYTF. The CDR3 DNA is TGTGCCAGCAGCCCCCAGGGGAACTATGGCTACACCTTC.

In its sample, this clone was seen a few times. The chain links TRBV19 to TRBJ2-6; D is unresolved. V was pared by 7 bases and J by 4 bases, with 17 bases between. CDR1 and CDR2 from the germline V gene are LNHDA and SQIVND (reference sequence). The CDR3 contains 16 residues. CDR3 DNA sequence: TGTGCCAGTACTATTGTTACGGGTACCGGGGCCAACGTCCTGACTTTC. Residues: CASTIVTGTGANVLTF. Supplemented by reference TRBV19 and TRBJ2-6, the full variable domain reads DGGITQSPKYLFRKEGQNVTLSCEQNLNHDAMYWYRQDPGQGLRLIYYSQIVNDFQKGDIAEGYSVSREKKESFPLTVTSAQKNPTAFYLCASTIVTGTGANVLTFGAGSRLTVL.

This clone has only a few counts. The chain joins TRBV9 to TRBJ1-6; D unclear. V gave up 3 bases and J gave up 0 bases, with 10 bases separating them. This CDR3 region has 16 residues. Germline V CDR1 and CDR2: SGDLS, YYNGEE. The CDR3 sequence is CASSGMGSSYNSPLHF. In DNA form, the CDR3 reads TGTGCCAGCAGCGGAATGGGCAGCTCCTATAATTCACCCCTCCACTTT. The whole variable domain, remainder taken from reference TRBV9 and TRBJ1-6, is DSGVTQTPKHLITATGQRVTLRCSPRSGDLSVYWYQQSLDQGLQFLIQYYNGEERAKGNILERFSAQQFPDLHSELNLSSLELGDSALYFCASSGMGSSYNSPLHFGNGTRLTVT.

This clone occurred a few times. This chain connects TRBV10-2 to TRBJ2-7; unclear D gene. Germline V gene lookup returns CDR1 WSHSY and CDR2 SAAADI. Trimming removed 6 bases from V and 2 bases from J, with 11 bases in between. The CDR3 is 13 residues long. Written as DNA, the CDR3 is TGCGCCAGCAGAGACCTGGGGACCTACGAGCAGTACGTC. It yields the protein CASRDLGTYEQYV.

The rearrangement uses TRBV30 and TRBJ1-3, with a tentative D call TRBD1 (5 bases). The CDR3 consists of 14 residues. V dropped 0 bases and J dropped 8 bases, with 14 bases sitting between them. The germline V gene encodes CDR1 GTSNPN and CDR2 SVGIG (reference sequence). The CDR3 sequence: CAWSVAGRSDTIYF. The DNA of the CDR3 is TGTGCCTGGAGTGTAGCAGGGAGATCGGACACCATATATTTT.